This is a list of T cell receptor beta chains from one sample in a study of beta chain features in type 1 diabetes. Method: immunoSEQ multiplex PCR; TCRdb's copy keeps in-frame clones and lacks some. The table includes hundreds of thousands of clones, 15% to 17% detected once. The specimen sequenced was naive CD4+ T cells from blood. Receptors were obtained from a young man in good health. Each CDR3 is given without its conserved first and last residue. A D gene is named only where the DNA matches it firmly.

ASSWGTSGTKETQY,TRBD2,TRBV7-2
SVDRPGAFNQPQH,-,TRBV29-1
ASSERTSGSNEQF,TRBD2,TRBV9
AINLQGAGYT,TRBD1,TRBV10-3
ASSPVGGNTEAF,-,TRBV18
AWTMGSGQPQH,-,TRBV30
SVEVRGQGAHKGAKNIQY,TRBD1,TRBV29-1
ASSQSRGRDRGYEQY,TRBD1,TRBV4-1
ASSRPGRAVYEQY,-,TRBV28
ASRSTGGSYEQY,TRBD1,TRBV11-2
SVEAGRGYGYT,-,TRBV29-1
ASSSPGRSSGNTIY,-,TRBV7-6
ASSYSRGPGTEAF,TRBD1,TRBV5-1
ASSLPMFTGLNTEAF,-,TRBV5-1
ASSGQGNTGELF,-,TRBV11-1
ASSYGSVGYEQY,-,TRBV6-5
ASSAPQLYEQY,-,TRBV5-4
ASLRVTEAF,-,TRBV7-9
ASSDLRGARNIQY,-,TRBV25-1
AISEAAGAYEQY,-,TRBV10-3
ASSTDRGNGYT,TRBD1,TRBV13
ASSVAHQNTGELF,-,TRBV9
ASSEALQRGKAF,-,TRBV2
ASKVASEQF,-,TRBV25-1
ASSPPKRTEAF,-,TRBV28
ASSLSRDRGYEQY,TRBD1,TRBV7-3
ASSPSGTRVREQY,TRBD2,TRBV28
ASSQVVGPPPYEQY,-,TRBV4-3